The entry that follows covers one TCR beta chain sequence. This record belongs to a study of blood T cell repertoires in COVID-19. Study background: T cells, B-cell-depleted T cells, or PBMCs supplied cDNA or gDNA.

Germline CDR1 and CDR2: SQVTM and ANQGSEA. The V and J ends lost 6 bases and 0 bases, in that order; junction bases with no gene match: 11. The CDR3 covers 16 residues. The method was immunoSEQ multiplex PCR; TCRdb's version includes in-frame clones alone and lacks a portion of them. The sample has around 59,000 clones, approximately 80% seen once; the top ten hold 25% to 30%. This rearrangement joins TRBV29-1 to TRBJ1-3, with 7 bases lining up with TRBD1. Sequences were obtained from peripheral blood. The receptor's source is an elderly woman with active or convalescent COVID-19. The CDR3: CSVRSGQAPSGNTIYF. The CDR3 nucleotides read TGCAGCGTGAGGAGCGGACAGGCACCCTCTGGAAACACCATATATTTT.